Presented here are 18 T cell receptor beta chains from one specimen sequenced in a study of cytomegalovirus exposure and HLA in healthy donors. Vbeta (60) and Jbeta (13) primers were used in the PCR. TCRdb's table, derived via immunoSEQ multiplex PCR, lists solely in-frame clones and lacks some. The data hold under 200,000 clones, with around 75% observed a single time. The sequenced sample was PBMCs. These TCRs come from a woman under 40 in good health and CMV-seronegative.

This chain links TRBV25-1 with TRBJ2-5; D is possibly TRBD2 (6 bases). The J call may be incorrect, as the DNA end agrees better with TRBJ2-7. The germline V gene encodes CDR1 MGHDK and CDR2 SYGVNS. This CDR3 region has 14 residues. The CDR3 DNA sequence: TGTGCCAGCACACGGACGGAGGGACGCTACGAGCAGTACTTC. Translation: CASTRTEGRYEQYF.

Only a few counts were recorded for this clone. The CDR3 DNA reads TGTGCCAGCAGCTCCCGGGGGGATCCGTCCTACGAGCAGTACTTC. Its translation: CASSSRGDPSYEQYF. The V gene is TRBV6-5, the J gene TRBJ2-7, with 7 bases that match TRBD2. The germline V gene has CDR1 MNHEY and CDR2 SVGAGI. Trimming took 6 bases from V and 1 from J; bases not matched to a gene: 9. The CDR3 sequence is 15 residues long.

The rearrangement joins TRBV5-1 to TRBJ1-2; D possibly corresponds to TRBD1 (6 bases). Per germline, CDR1 SGHRS and CDR2 YFSETQ. The ends were cut back, 0 bases at V and 4 bases at J, with 13 bases in the middle. This CDR3 has 15 amino acids. For the CDR3, the DNA is TGCGCCAGCAGCTTGGCCTTAGGACAGCTCTATGGCTACACCTTC. It yields the protein CASSLALGQLYGYTF.

V gene TRBV4-3 combines with J gene TRBJ2-1; 9 nucleotides agree with TRBD1. The CDR3 is 16 residues long. Germline V gene lookup returns CDR1 LGHNA and CDR2 YSLEER. V was pared by 1 base and J by 4 bases, with 5 bases of the junction left unmatched. The CDR3 here is CASSQGTGGGYNEQFF. DNA for the CDR3: TGCGCCAGCAGCCAAGGAACAGGGGGCGGATACAATGAGCAGTTCTTC.

The chain has TRBV27 and TRBJ2-1; 7 bases fit TRBD2. In germline, CDR1 is MNHEY, CDR2 SMNVEV (reference sequence). V gave up 6 bases and J gave up 2 bases; unmatched junction bases: 16. The CDR3 is 18 residues long. The CDR3 protein is CASSNKVGGDSTYNEQFF. The CDR3 DNA follows: TGTGCCAGCAGCAATAAAGTGGGGGGGGACTCCACCTACAATGAGCAGTTCTTC.

This clone came up a few times. The DNA for the CDR3 is TGTGCCTCTAGCGGTTTCCGGCCTAACTATGGCTACACCTTC. Amino acid sequence: CASSGFRPNYGYTF. V and J are TRBV5-8 and TRBJ1-2; D is ambiguous. Trimming cost V 10 bases and J 0 bases, with 16 bases left between them. CDR3 size: 14 residues. From germline, CDR1 is SGHTS and CDR2 YDEGEE.

J is TRBJ2-3 and V is TRBV5-1; TRBD2 agrees at 8 bases. J lost 2 bases, V lost 2 bases, and 7 bases had no gene match. CDR1 and CDR2 from the germline V gene are SGHRS and YFSETQ. There are 16 residues in the CDR3. The CDR3 coding sequence is TGCGCCAGCAGCTTAAATCCAGCGGGGGCCACAGATACGCAGTATTTT. Protein product: CASSLNPAGATDTQYF. Using reference TRBV5-1 and TRBJ2-3 for the parts outside the CDR3, the full variable domain is KAGVTQTPRYLIKTRGQQVTLSCSPISGHRSVSWYQQTPGQGLQFLFEYFSETQRNKGNFPGRFSGRQFSNSRSEMNVSTLELGDSALYLCASSLNPAGATDTQYFGPGTRLTVL.

The gene calls are TRBV6-5 and TRBJ1-5; TRBD1 might be the D (5 bases). This CDR3 is 14 amino acids long. V was trimmed by 6 bases and J by 9 bases, leaving 18 bases between them. Germline V gene lookup returns CDR1 MNHEY and CDR2 SVGAGI. CDR3 region: CASSPGRGSRPQHF. CDR3 coding DNA: TGTGCCAGCAGCCCAGGGAGGGGCTCCCGGCCCCAGCATTTT.

The rearrangement links TRBV5-1 to TRBJ2-3; tentative D call: TRBD2 (7 bases). The CDR3 consists of 16 residues. Germline V gene data show CDR1 as SGHRS and CDR2 as YFSETQ. Trimming left V 4 bases short and J 0 bases short, with 15 bases between. DNA of the CDR3: TGCGCCAGCAGCCCCACGGGGGGCCTCAGCACAGATACGCAGTATTTT. This gives the protein CASSPTGGLSTDTQYF.

This clone was counted a few times. The chain uses TRBV6-1 and TRBJ1-1; 7 bases match TRBD1. The length of the CDR3 is 12 residues. Germline V gene data show CDR1 as MNHNS and CDR2 as SASEGT. Trimming removed 5 bases from V and 8 bases from J; junction bases left unmatched: 5. CDR3 region: CASSTNRGEAFF. The CDR3 nucleotides are TGTGCCAGCAGTACTAACAGGGGAGAAGCTTTCTTT.

The chain combines TRBV28 with TRBJ1-5; D is unresolved. Germline assignment: CDR1 MDHEN and CDR2 SYDVKM. The CDR3 runs 16 residues. V gave up 5 bases and J gave up 0 bases, with 14 bases separating them. CDR3 loop: CASSPPLGVSNQPQHF. CDR3 sequence (DNA): TGTGCCAGCAGTCCTCCCCTCGGAGTTAGCAATCAGCCCCAGCATTTT.

J is TRBJ2-7 and V is TRBV19; 9 positions agree with TRBD2. The CDR3 loop spans 14 amino acids. The junction had 5 bases not matched to a gene; V was cut back by 6 bases and J by 2 bases. CDR1 LNHDA and CDR2 SQIVND come from the germline V gene (reference sequence). The DNA for the CDR3 is TGTGCCAGTAGCCCGACTAGCGGAGCCTACGAGCAGTACTTC. It codes for CASSPTSGAYEQYF.

The chain uses TRBV6-6 and TRBJ2-5; D is possibly TRBD2 (6 bases). The V gene lost 7 bases and the J gene lost 5 bases, with 14 bases spanning the gap. Germline V CDR1 and CDR2: MNHNY, SVGAGI (reference sequence). This CDR3 has 13 amino acids. CDR3 protein: CASKGTPRETQYF. The CDR3 nucleotides are TGTGCCAGCAAAGGGACTCCTAGGGAGACCCAGTACTTC.

This chain links TRBV7-7 with TRBJ2-5; 14 nucleotides match TRBD2. The CDR3 sequence is 20 residues long. The germline gives CDR1 SSHAT, CDR2 FNYEAQ (reference sequence). Unmatched junction bases numbered 16, after V lost 2 bases and J lost 5 bases. CDR3 sequence: CASSLYGTSGGLYEMETQYF. CDR3 DNA: TGTGCCAGCAGCTTATATGGGACTAGCGGGGGTTTATATGAAATGGAGACCCAGTACTTC.

This clone was counted a few times. The chain employs TRBV19 and TRBJ1-1, with 9 bases aligning to TRBD1. The V gene's germline CDR1 is LNHDA and CDR2 SQIVND (reference sequence). This CDR3 has 17 amino acids. The ends lost 3 bases at V and 4 bases at J; junction bases unmatched: 12. CDR3 sequence: CASSINLWTGVGTEAFF. Written as DNA, the CDR3 is TGTGCCAGTAGTATTAATTTGTGGACAGGGGTTGGCACTGAAGCTTTCTTT.

The chain couples TRBV15 to TRBJ1-5; 7 bases agree with TRBD1. The length of the CDR3 is 15 residues. Trimming removed 2 bases from V and 3 bases from J; junction bases left unmatched: 4. Looked up from germline, CDR1 is LNHNV and CDR2 is YYDKDF (reference sequence). The CDR3 here is CATSRLDRANQPQHF. CDR3 nucleotide sequence: TGTGCCACCAGCAGACTCGACAGGGCCAATCAGCCCCAGCATTTT. Variable domain in full (rest from reference TRBV15 and TRBJ1-5): DAMVIQNPRYQVTQFGKPVTLSCSQTLNHNVMYWYQQKSSQAPKLLFHYYDKDFNNEADTPDNFQSRRPNTSFCFLDIRSPGLGDTAMYLCATSRLDRANQPQHFGDGTRLSIL.

The chain carries TRBV7-8 and TRBJ2-1; D possibly corresponds to TRBD1 (6 bases). V shed 1 base and J shed 4 bases, with 8 bases lying between them. The CDR3 consists of 14 residues. Germline assignment: CDR1 SGHVS and CDR2 FQNEAQ. CDR3: CASSLVTGYNEQFF. The CDR3 region has the DNA TGTGCCAGCAGCTTAGTCACAGGGTACAATGAGCAGTTCTTC.

J is TRBJ1-1 and V is TRBV6-5, with unresolved D. The CDR3 runs to 14 residues. The germline V gene encodes CDR1 MNHEY and CDR2 SVGAGI. V gave up 0 bases and J gave up 1 base, with 6 bases separating them. The CDR3 protein is CASSYSTKNTEAFF. The CDR3 DNA sequence: TGTGCCAGCAGTTACTCTACAAAGAACACTGAAGCTTTCTTT.